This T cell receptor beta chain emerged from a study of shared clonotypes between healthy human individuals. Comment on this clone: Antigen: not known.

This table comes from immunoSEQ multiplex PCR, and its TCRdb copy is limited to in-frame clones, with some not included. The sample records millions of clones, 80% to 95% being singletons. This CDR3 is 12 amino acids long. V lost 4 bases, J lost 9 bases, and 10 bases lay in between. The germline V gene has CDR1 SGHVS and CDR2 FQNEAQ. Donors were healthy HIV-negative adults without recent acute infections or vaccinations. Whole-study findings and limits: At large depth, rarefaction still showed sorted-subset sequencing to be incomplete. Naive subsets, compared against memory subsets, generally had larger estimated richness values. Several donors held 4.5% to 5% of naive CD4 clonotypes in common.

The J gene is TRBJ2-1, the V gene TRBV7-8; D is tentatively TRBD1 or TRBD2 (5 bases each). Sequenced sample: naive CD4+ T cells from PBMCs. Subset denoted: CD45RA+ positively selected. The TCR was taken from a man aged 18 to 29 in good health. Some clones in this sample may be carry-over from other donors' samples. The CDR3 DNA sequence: TGTGCCAGCAGCTGGGACCGAAGTGAGCAGTTCTTC. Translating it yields CASSWDRSEQFF.